This T cell receptor beta chain was identified during a study of cytomegalovirus exposure and HLA in healthy donors. About the research overall: Early release data held approximately 81 million unique TCRs from HLA-typed donors. Study-wide points: Immune exposure data for these donors was limited to CMV serostatus. Owing to their indistinguishability, certain V segments, notably TRBV6-2 and TRBV6-3, were excluded. Later genetic work tied a missense DCLRE1C variant to beta-chain V and J trimming.

The CDR3 extends over 13 amino acids. CDR1 SSHAT and CDR2 FNYEAQ come from the germline V gene (reference sequence). Use of 60 Vbeta and 13 Jbeta primers characterized the PCR. This table comes from immunoSEQ multiplex PCR, and its TCRdb copy is limited to in-frame clones, with some not included. The sample carries about 69,000 clones, roughly four fifths recorded once. Note on this clone: Its cognate antigen is unknown. A junction end diverges from the germline sequence, so it may reflect a read error.

This receptor was taken from a woman aged 25 to 39 in good health and CMV-seropositive. This chain uses TRBV7-7 with TRBJ1-1, with TRBD1 identical over 7 bases. The specimen was PBMCs. The CDR3: CASSQDRDTEAFF. CDR3 nucleotides: TGTGCTAGCAGCCAAGACAGGGACACTGAAGCTTTCTTT.